The 5 T cell receptor beta chains below all came from one sample that was sequenced in a study of molecular identifiers for immune sequencing clone quantification. TCRdb itself ran the PCR reads through MiXCR, one entry per CDR3 protein. The table shows around 460,000 distinct CDR3 sequences, with about a fifth occurring only once. Sample: naive CD8+ T cells from blood, with Jurkat cell RNA spiked in. Subset in this sample: FACS-sorted CD8+CD4-CCR7+CD45RA+ naive T cells. The origin of the receptors is a human donor in good health. Some libraries in this study had Jurkat cell RNA spiked in.

This clonotype has more than one count but fewer than ten. This rearrangement joins TRBV7-9 to TRBJ2-5; D may correspond to TRBD1 or TRBD2 (5 bases each). Germline loops: CDR1 SEHNR, CDR2 FQNEAQ (reference sequence). The CDR3 is made up of 15 amino acids. Between the trimmed V and J ends, which lost 5 bases and 10 bases, there was a span of 23 bases. CDR3 amino acids: CASSPPSGRRLIQYF. The DNA for the CDR3 is TGTGCCAGCAGCCCCCCCTCGGGGCGCCGCCTAATCCAGTACTTC.

This clonotype has more than one count but fewer than ten. V and J are TRBV7-9 and TRBJ2-3; D unclear. CDR1 is SEHNR, CDR2 FQNEAQ, per germline (reference sequence). The V end lost 5 bases, the J end lost 7 bases, and 25 bases lay between the germline ends. This CDR3 comprises 17 residues. The CDR3: CASSPPFLGPPPHTQYF. The CDR3 nucleotides read TGTGCCAGCAGCCCTCCTTTTCTGGGCCCTCCCCCCCATACGCAGTATTTT.

This clonotype was seen ten or more times. The chain uses TRBV7-2 and TRBJ2-1, with 12 bases matching TRBD2. Germline CDR1 is SGHTA and CDR2 is FQGNSA. Trimming removed 2 bases from V and 8 bases from J; junction bases left unmatched: 7. The CDR3 is made up of 16 amino acids. CDR3 DNA sequence: TGTGCCAGCAGCTTACCCCTAGCGGGGGGGCCGGATGAGCAGTTCTTC. Residues: CASSLPLAGGPDEQFF.

V and J are TRBV11-2 and TRBJ2-7, with D perhaps TRBD1 or TRBD2 (5 bases each). The CDR3 contains 13 residues. Germline lookup yields CDR1 SGHAT and CDR2 FQNNGV. V shed 4 bases and J shed 3 bases, with 10 bases lying between them. CDR3 sequence reads: CASSSGPYYEQYF. The CDR3 DNA is TGTGCCAGCAGCTCGGGGCCTTACTACGAGCAGTACTTC.

This clonotype was counted between two and nine times. The genes are TRBV28 and TRBJ2-3; D not resolved. From germline, CDR1 is MDHEN and CDR2 SYDVKM. The CDR3 contains 17 residues. The V end lost 2 bases, the J end lost 0 bases, and 15 bases lay between the germline ends. The CDR3, as DNA: TGTGCCAGCAGTTTACTCCCTACAGCGCCAAGCACAGATACGCAGTATTTT. This sequence encodes CASSLLPTAPSTDTQYF.